The rows below give T cell receptor beta chains drawn from one sample of a study of T cells after posttransplantation cyclophosphamide. The repertoire was sequenced with immunoSEQ multiplex PCR; TCRdb's copy has only in-frame clones and lacks some. The table shows 21,000 or so clones, with approximately 86% occurring only once. Sequencing was performed on PBMCs, taken approximately 360 days after allogeneic stem cell transplant with calcineurin inhibitor and methotrexate. These receptors all come from a female patient between 30 and 40 years old who received an allogeneic stem cell transplant from an unrelated donor, was CMV-positive, and had acute and chronic GVHD. The graft donor may be the source of some T cells. Each CDR3 is given without its conserved first and last residue. Each record gives: V gene, D gene, clone size, CDR3 protein. D genes are given only for firm matches. Clone size, where shown, is once, few, many, or a class for clones that have expanded.

TRBV30	-	-	AWTRGGLYNEKLF
TRBV7-3	-	-	ASSLGRGETQY
TRBV27	-	-	ASPMQF
TRBV5-3	-	few	ARSASPGANVLT
TRBV7-3	-	-	ASSYSPAGAGGYT
TRBV30	TRBD1	-	AWTASGTGYNSPLH
TRBV2	-	-	ASSFTTSNQPQH
TRBV6-5	-	-	ASRGGQYYGYT
TRBV4-2	TRBD1	-	ASSPEDRSEETQY
TRBV6-5	-	-	ASSHKRSSYNEQF
TRBV5-6	TRBD1	-	ASSTGQTKWNEQF
TRBV5-1	TRBD1	-	ASSLQAEGAETQY